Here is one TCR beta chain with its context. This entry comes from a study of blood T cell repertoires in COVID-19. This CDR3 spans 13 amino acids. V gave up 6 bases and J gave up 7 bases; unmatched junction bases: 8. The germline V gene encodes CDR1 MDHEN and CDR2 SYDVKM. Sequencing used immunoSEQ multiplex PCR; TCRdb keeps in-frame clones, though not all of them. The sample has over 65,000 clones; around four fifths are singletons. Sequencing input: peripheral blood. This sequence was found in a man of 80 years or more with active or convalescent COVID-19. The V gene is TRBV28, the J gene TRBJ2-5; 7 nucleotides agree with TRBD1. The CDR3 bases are TGTGCCAGCAGCGTCACAGGGGTGGGGACCCAGTACTTC. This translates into CASSVTGVGTQYF.